Listed below are T cell receptor beta chains from one sample, sequenced in a study of T cells in localized non-small cell lung cancer. Measured with immunoSEQ multiplex PCR; TCRdb has only the in-frame clones, and not every one. Seen here are roughly 7,000 clones, around 45% observed once, and the top ten hold roughly 7.7%. The input for sequencing was lung tumor tissue, taken before any cancer treatment. The receptors derive from a man aged 40 to 69 with stage III lung adenocarcinoma. CDR3s include the opening cysteine and the closing phenylalanine or tryptophan. A D gene is named only where the DNA matches it firmly. Not all rows give a size; the values are once, few, many and, for expanded clones, a class.

v_call,clone_size,d_call,cdr3_length,j_call,cdr3_aa,cdr3_nt
TRBV19,NA,NA,15,TRBJ1-2,CASSIAPEVNYGYTF,TGTGCCAGTAGTATAGCTCCAGAAGTCAACTATGGCTACACCTTC
TRBV11-3,NA,NA,14,TRBJ2-4,CASSFSFPNNIQYF,TGTGCCAGCAGCTTCTCCTTCCCGAACAACATTCAGTACTTC
TRBV7-5,NA,NA,15,TRBJ2-1,CASSLSGGSYNEQFF,TGTGCCAGCAGCTTAAGCGGGGGGTCCTACAATGAGCAGTTCTTC
TRBV19,NA,NA,13,TRBJ2-5,CASSIFGGETQYF,TGTGCCAGTAGTATTTTTGGGGGTGAGACCCAGTACTTC
TRBV7-5,once,NA,16,TRBJ2-1,CASSSQGTGGFDEQFF,TGTGCCAGCAGCTCCCAGGGGACAGGGGGATTCGATGAGCAGTTCTTC
TRBV29-1,NA,NA,12,TRBJ1-1,CSVDGTYTEAFF,TGCAGCGTTGACGGGACCTACACTGAAGCTTTCTTT
TRBV30,once,NA,11,TRBJ1-2,CAWKSGRGYTF,TGTGCCTGGAAGTCCGGACGGGGCTACACCTTC
TRBV11-3,NA,NA,15,TRBJ1-4,CASSLEPGFNEKLFF,TGTGCCAGCAGCTTAGAGCCGGGGTTTAATGAAAAACTGTTTTTT
TRBV6-8,NA,NA,14,TRBJ1-6,CASSYRPEGGPLHF,TGTGCCAGCAGTTATAGGCCCGAGGGAGGACCCCTCCACTTT
TRBV11-3,NA,NA,18,TRBJ1-4,CASKAWGTLLSTNEKLFF,TGTGCCAGCAAAGCTTGGGGGACACTTCTTTCAACTAATGAAAAACTGTTTTTT
TRBV30,NA,NA,13,TRBJ1-5,CAWSAGFYQPQHF,TGTGCCTGGAGCGCCGGGTTCTATCAGCCCCAGCATTTT
TRBV6-8,few,TRBD1,14,TRBJ1-1,CASTLDRVMSEAFF,TGTGCCAGCACCTTGGACAGGGTAATGAGTGAAGCTTTCTTT
TRBV7-5,NA,NA,15,TRBJ2-3,CASSPRQGLLDTQYF,TGTGCCAGCAGCCCCCGACAGGGCCTGTTGGATACGCAGTATTTT
TRBV19,few,TRBD1,14,TRBJ2-7,CASSSRDRLYEQYF,TGTGCCAGTAGCTCCCGGGACAGGCTCTACGAGCAGTACTTC
TRBV19,NA,NA,15,TRBJ1-1,CASSIGAGMNTEAFF,TGTGCCAGTAGTATAGGGGCCGGGATGAACACTGAAGCTTTCTTT
TRBV11-3,medium-sized,NA,14,TRBJ1-5,CASSSRISNQPQHF,TGTGCCAGCAGCTCCAGAATTAGCAATCAGCCCCAGCATTTT
TRBV19,medium-sized,NA,16,TRBJ1-6,CASSIGPDSSNSPLHF,TGTGCCAGTAGTATAGGTCCGGACAGCTCGAATTCACCCCTCCACTTT
TRBV19,once,NA,13,TRBJ2-7,CASSINDSPKQYF,TGTGCCAGTAGTATTAATGACAGCCCCAAGCAGTACTTC
TRBV28,NA,NA,12,TRBJ1-1,CASSLMNTEAFF,TGTGCCAGCAGTTTAATGAACACTGAAGCTTTCTTT
TRBV27,NA,NA,15,TRBJ2-2,CASSITQGLRGELFF,TGTGCCAGCAGTATCACACAGGGTTTGAGGGGGGAGCTGTTTTTT
TRBV19,NA,TRBD1,13,TRBJ2-5,CASSTGQGETQYF,TGTGCCAGTAGTACAGGACAGGGGGAGACCCAGTACTTC
TRBV9,NA,NA,14,TRBJ2-2,CASSARTSPGELFF,TGTGCCAGCAGCGCCCGAACCTCCCCCGGGGAGCTGTTTTTT
TRBV15,NA,NA,14,TRBJ1-2,CATSRVVANYGYTF,TGTGCCACCAGCAGAGTAGTCGCTAACTATGGCTACACCTTC
TRBV29-1,NA,TRBD1,12,TRBJ2-5,CSVRDSGETQYF,TGCAGCGTCCGGGACAGTGGAGAGACCCAGTACTTC
TRBV19,once,NA,16,TRBJ1-5,CASSSFKALGDQPQHF,TGTGCCAGTAGTAGCTTCAAGGCCTTGGGGGATCAGCCCCAGCATTTT
TRBV29-1,few,NA,14,TRBJ2-4,CSGVRTGPKNIQYF,TGCAGCGGCGTACGGACCGGGCCCAAAAACATTCAGTACTTC
TRBV7-2,many,NA,13,TRBJ1-6,CASSLAGNSPLHF,TGTGCCAGCAGCTTAGCAGGTAACTCACCCCTCCACTTT
TRBV28,NA,TRBD1,15,TRBJ1-4,CASTESGTGGEKLFF,TGTGCCAGCACTGAATCCGGGACAGGTGGCGAAAAACTGTTTTTT
TRBV6-8,medium-sized,NA,19,TRBJ1-2,CASSYRRVYRERSNYGYTF,TGTGCCAGCAGTTATAGGCGGGTTTACAGGGAGAGATCTAACTATGGCTACACCTTC
TRBV25-1,few,TRBD2,15,TRBJ2-7,CASSGTSGRAYEQYF,TGTGCCAGCAGTGGGACTAGCGGGAGGGCCTACGAGCAGTACTTC
TRBV15,NA,NA,14,TRBJ2-5,CATSKGSVQETQYF,TGTGCCACCAGCAAAGGTTCTGTCCAAGAGACCCAGTACTTC
TRBV12-5,once,TRBD1,11,TRBJ1-2,CASGLGDRGIF,TGTGCTAGTGGTTTGGGGGACAGGGGAATCTTC
TRBV30,NA,NA,14,TRBJ1-5,CAWSVQGSNQPQHF,TGTGCCTGGAGTGTACAGGGTTCAAATCAGCCCCAGCATTTT
TRBV9,NA,NA,13,TRBJ1-2,CASSQGLEYGYTF,TGTGCCAGCAGTCAGGGACTGGAGTATGGCTACACCTTC
TRBV19,NA,NA,13,TRBJ1-5,CASSKQGNQPQHF,TGTGCCAGTAGTAAACAGGGAAATCAGCCCCAGCATTTT